This T cell receptor beta chain came from a study of cytomegalovirus exposure and HLA in healthy donors. The overall study: Earlier results showed some 120 million unique TCR beta sequences derived from roughly 200 million T cells.

Trimming removed 0 bases from V and 4 bases from J; junction bases left unmatched: 1. This CDR3 contains 14 residues. In germline, CDR1 is SGHRS, CDR2 YFSETQ. Study observations and caveats: Presence/absence analyses treated sequencing depth as roughly uniform across donors. Most subjects' HLA-A and HLA-B alleles were reportedly predicted from TCR beta sequences. Researchers reported from a later analysis that most CMV-associated TCR beta chains appeared HLA-restricted.

The PCR contained 60 Vbeta and 13 Jbeta primers. Profiled with immunoSEQ multiplex PCR; TCRdb holds only in-frame clones, not every one. The table shows around 140,000 clones, with more than 75% occurring only once. Regarding this clone: The antigen remains undetermined.

The origin of this receptor is a female donor in good health and CMV-seronegative. Sequencing was carried out using PBMCs. The V call is TRBV5-1, the J call TRBJ1-2; 9 nucleotides agree with TRBD1. The CDR3 DNA reads TGCGCCAGCAGCTTGGGGACAGGGGTCTATGGCTACACCTTC. Residues: CASSLGTGVYGYTF.